This TCR beta chain was sequenced in a study of T cells after yellow fever vaccination. Study outcomes and limitations: The secondary response peaked faster, at day 5 versus 15, but was weaker.

In TCRdb, the 5' RACE reads were re-called with MiXCR into one record per CDR3 protein. This table holds fewer than 500,000 distinct CDR3 sequences, under 20% found once. This clonotype was picked up a small number of times. Its target is unknown. The CDR3 runs to 15 residues. V trimming: 6 bases; J trimming: 4 bases; junction bases outside the gene matches: 3. In germline, CDR1 is ENHRY, CDR2 SYGVKD. The TCR originated in a man between 18 and 29 years old who received the YFV17D yellow fever vaccine. The chain employs TRBV10-3 and TRBJ2-3, with TRBD2 matching 14 bases. The source was PBMCs, collected before the yellow fever booster vaccination. CDR3 loop: CAIRTTSGGADTQYF. CDR3 in DNA: TGTGCCATCAGGACGACTAGCGGGGGGGCAGATACGCAGTATTTT.